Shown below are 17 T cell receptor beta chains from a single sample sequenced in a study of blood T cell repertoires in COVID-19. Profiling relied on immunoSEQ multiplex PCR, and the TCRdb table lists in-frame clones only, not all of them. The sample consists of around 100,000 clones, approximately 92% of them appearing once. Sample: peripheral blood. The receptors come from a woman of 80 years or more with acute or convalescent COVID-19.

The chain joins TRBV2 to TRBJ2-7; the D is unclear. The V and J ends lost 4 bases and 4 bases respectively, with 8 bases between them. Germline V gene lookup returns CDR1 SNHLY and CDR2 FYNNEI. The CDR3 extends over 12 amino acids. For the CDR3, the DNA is TGTGCCAGCAGTGCACAGAATTACGAGCAGTACTTC. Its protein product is CASSAQNYEQYF.

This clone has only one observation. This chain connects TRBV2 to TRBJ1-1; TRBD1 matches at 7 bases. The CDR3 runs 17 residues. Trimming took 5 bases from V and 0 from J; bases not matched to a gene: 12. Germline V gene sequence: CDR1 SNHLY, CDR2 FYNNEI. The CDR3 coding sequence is TGTGCCAGCAGTCTATCCTACTTGACAGGGATGAACACTGAAGCTTTCTTT. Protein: CASSLSYLTGMNTEAFF.

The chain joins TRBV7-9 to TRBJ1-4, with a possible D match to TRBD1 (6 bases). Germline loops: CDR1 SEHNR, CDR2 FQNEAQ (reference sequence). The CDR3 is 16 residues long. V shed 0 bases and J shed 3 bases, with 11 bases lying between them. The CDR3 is CASSLAAAGANEKLFF. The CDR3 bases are TGTGCCAGCAGCTTAGCGGCTGCAGGGGCTAATGAAAAACTGTTTTTT.

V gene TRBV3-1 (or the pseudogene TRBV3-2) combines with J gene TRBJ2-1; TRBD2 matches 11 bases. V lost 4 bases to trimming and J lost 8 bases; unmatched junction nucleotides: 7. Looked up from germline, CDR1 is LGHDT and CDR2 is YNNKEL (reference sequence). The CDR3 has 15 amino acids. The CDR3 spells CASSLTSGGGDEQFF. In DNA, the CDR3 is TGTGCCAGCAGCCTCACTAGCGGGGGAGGCGATGAGCAGTTCTTC.

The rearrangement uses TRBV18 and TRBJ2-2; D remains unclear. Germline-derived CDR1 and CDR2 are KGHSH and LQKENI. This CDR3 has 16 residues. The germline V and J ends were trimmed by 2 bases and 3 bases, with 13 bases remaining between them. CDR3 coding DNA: TGTGCCAGCTCACCAGAGTGGTCGGTTCACACCGGGGAGCTGTTTTTT. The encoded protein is CASSPEWSVHTGELFF.

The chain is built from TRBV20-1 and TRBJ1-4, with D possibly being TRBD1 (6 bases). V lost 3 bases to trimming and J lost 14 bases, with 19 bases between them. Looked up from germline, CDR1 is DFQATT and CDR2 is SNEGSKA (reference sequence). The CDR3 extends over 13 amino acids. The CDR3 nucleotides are TGCAGTGCTAGTCGCCGAGGGGGGGCCGCTCTGTTTTTT. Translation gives CSASRRGGAALFF.

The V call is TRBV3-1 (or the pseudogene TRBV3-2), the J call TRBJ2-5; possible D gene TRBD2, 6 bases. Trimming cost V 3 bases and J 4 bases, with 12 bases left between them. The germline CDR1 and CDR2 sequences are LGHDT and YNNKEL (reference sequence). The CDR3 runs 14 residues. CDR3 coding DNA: TGTGCCAGCAGCCAGGGACGGACTATAGAGACCCAGTACTTC. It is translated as CASSQGRTIETQYF.

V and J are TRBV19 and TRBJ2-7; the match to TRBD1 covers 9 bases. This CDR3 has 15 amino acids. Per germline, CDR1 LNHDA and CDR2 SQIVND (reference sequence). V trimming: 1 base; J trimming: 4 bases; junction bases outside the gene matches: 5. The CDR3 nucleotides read TGTGCCAGTAGTATAGTAGGGACAGGGCTTTACGAGCAGTACTTC. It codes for CASSIVGTGLYEQYF.

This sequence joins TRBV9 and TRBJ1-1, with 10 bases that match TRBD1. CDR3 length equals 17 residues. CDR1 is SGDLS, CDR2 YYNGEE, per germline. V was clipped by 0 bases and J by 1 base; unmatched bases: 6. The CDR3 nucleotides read TGTGCCAGCAGCGTAGGAGGGACAGGGGCCCGGAACACTGAAGCTTTCTTT. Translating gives CASSVGGTGARNTEAFF.

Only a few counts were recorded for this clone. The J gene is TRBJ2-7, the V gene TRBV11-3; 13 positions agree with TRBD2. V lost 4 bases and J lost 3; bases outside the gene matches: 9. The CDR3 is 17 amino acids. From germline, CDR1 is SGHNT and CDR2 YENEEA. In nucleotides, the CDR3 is TGTGCCAGCAGCTCCCCAGGCCGGACTAGCGGGAGCTACGAGCAGTACTTC. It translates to CASSSPGRTSGSYEQYF.

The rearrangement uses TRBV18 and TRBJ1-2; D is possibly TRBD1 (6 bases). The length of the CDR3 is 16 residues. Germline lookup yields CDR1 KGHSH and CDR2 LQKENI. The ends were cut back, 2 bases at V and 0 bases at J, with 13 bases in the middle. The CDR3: CASSPRQEYSNYGYTF. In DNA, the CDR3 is TGTGCCAGCTCACCAAGACAGGAATACTCTAACTATGGCTACACCTTC.

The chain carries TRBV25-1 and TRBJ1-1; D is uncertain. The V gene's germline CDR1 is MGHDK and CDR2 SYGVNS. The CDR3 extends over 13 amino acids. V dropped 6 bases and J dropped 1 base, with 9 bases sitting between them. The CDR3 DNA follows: TGTGCCAGCAGCCTATCCGAGAACACTGAAGCTTTCTTT. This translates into CASSLSENTEAFF.

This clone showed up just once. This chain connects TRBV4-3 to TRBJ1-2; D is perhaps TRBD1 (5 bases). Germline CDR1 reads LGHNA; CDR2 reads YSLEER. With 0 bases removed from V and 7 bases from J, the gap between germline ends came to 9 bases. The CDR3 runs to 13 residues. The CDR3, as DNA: TGCGCCAGCAGCCAAGAGGGAGGGACTGGCTACACCTTC. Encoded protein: CASSQEGGTGYTF.

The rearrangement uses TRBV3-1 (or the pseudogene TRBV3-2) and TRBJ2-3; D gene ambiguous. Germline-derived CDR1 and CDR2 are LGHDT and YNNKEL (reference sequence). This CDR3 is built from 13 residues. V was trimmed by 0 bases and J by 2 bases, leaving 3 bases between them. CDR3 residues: CASSQEYTDTQYF. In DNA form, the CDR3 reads TGTGCCAGCAGCCAAGAGTACACAGATACGCAGTATTTT.

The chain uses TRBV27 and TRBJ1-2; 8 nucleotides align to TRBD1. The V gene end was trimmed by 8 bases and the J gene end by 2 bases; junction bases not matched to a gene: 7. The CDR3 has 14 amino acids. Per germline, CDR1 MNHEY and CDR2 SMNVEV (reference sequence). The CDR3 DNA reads TGTGCCAGCGCGGGGACAGGAAAGAACTATGGCTACACCTTC. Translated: CASAGTGKNYGYTF.

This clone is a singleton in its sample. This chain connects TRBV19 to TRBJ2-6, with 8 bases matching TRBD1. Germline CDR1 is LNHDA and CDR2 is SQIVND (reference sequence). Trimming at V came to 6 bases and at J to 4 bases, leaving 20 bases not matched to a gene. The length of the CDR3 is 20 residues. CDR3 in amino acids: CASRGRDRLRAHRGANVLTF. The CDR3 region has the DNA TGTGCCAGTAGGGGTAGGGACAGGCTAAGGGCTCATCGAGGGGCCAACGTCCTGACTTTC.

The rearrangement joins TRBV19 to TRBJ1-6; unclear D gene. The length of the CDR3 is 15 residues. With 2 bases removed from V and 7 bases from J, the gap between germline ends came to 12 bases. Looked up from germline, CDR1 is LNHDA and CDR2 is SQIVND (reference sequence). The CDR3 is CASSIFSQVNSPLHF. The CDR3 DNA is TGTGCCAGTAGTATATTCAGCCAGGTCAATTCACCCCTCCACTTT.